Sequencing of this T cell receptor beta chain was carried out in a study of blood T cells in healthy people across ages. V lost 6 bases and J 4 bases, leaving 17 bases between the germline ends. Germline CDR1 is SGHTA and CDR2 is FQGTGA. There are 15 residues in the CDR3. A second PCR of about 7 to 12 cycles used a sample-barcoded 5' primer and a J-beta primer mix. TCRdb redid the calling of the 5' RACE reads with MiXCR, one entry per CDR3 protein. This table holds 850,000 to 1,000,000 distinct CDR3 sequences, around 46% found once. Overall study results and limits: In the absence of known donor CMV status, changes in expanded clonotypes were possibly confounded.

In regard to this clonotype: What it binds is not known.

This receptor was taken from a man aged 30 to 39 in good health. V and J are TRBV7-3 and TRBJ2-3; TRBD2 is a possible D gene (6 bases). Sequences were obtained from blood. The CDR3 loop is CASRKGLSMADTQYF. CDR3 nucleotide sequence: TGTGCCAGCAGGAAGGGACTTAGTATGGCAGATACGCAGTATTTT.